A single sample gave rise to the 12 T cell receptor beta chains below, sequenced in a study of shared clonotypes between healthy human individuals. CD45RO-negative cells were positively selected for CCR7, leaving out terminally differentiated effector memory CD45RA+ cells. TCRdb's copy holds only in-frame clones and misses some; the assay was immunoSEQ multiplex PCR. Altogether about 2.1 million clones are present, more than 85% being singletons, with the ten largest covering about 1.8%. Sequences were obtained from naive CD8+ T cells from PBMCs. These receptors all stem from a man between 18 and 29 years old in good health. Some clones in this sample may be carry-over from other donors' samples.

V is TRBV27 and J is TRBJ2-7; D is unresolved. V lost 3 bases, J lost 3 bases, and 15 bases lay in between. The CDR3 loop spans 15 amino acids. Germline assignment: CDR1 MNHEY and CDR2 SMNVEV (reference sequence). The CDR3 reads CASSLFGQLHYEQYF. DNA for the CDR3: TGTGCCAGCAGTTTGTTTGGCCAGTTGCACTACGAGCAGTACTTC.

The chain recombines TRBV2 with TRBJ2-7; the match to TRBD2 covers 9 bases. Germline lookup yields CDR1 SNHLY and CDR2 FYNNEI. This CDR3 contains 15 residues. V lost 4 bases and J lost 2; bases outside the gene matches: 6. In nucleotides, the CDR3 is TGTGCCAGCAGTGCCCAGCGGGAGGAACCCTACGAGCAGTACTTC. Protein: CASSAQREEPYEQYF.

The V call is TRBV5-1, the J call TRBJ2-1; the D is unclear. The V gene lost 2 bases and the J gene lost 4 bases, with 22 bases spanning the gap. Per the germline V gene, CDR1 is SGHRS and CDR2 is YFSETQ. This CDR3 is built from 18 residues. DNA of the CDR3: TGCGCCAGCAGCTTTGTCGAATCCGAGTTTGGGTTATACAATGAGCAGTTCTTC. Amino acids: CASSFVESEFGLYNEQFF. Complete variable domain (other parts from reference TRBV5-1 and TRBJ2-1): KAGVTQTPRYLIKTRGQQVTLSCSPISGHRSVSWYQQTPGQGLQFLFEYFSETQRNKGNFPGRFSGRQFSNSRSEMNVSTLELGDSALYLCASSFVESEFGLYNEQFFGPGTRLTVL.

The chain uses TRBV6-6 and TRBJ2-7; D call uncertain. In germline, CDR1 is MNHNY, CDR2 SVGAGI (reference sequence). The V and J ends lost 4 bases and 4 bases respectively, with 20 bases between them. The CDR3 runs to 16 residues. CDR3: CASSSPAPDHNYEQYF. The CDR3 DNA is TGTGCCAGCAGTTCCCCCGCCCCGGACCATAATTACGAGCAGTACTTC.

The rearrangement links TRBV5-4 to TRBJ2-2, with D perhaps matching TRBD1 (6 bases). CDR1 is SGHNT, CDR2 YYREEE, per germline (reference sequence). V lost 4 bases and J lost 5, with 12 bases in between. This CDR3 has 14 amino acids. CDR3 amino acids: CASSLWGRTGELFF. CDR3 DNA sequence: TGTGCCAGCAGCCTCTGGGGGCGTACCGGGGAGCTGTTTTTT.

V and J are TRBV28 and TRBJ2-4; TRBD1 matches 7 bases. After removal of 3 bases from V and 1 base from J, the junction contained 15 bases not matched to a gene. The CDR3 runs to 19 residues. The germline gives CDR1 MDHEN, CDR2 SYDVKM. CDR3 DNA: TGTGCCAGCAGTTTCCCCTCGACAGGGACGATGGAGGCCAAAAACATTCAGTACTTC. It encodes CASSFPSTGTMEAKNIQYF.

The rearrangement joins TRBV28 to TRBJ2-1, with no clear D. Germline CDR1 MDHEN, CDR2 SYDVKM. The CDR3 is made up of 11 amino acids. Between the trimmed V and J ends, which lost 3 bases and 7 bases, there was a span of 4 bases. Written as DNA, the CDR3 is TGTGCCAGCAGTTTCGAGAATGAGCAGTTCTTC. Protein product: CASSFENEQFF.

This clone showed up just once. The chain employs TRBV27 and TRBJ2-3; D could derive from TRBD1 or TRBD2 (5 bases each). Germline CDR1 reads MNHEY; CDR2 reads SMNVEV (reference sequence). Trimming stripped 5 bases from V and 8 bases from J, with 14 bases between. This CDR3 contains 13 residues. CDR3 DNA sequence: TGTGCCAGCAGTCGAGCGGACACGGGTACGCAGTATTTT. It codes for CASSRADTGTQYF.

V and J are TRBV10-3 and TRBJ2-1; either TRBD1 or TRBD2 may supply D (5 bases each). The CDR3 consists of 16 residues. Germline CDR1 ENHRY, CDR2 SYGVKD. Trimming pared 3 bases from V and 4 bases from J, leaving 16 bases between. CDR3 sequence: CAISDPGSGRYNEQFF. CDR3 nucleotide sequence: TGTGCCATCAGTGACCCGGGGTCAGGGAGATACAATGAGCAGTTCTTC.

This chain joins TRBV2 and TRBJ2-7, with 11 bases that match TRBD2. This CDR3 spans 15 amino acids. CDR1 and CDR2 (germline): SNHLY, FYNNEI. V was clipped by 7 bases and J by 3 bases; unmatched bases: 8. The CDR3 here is CASKASGRSFYEQYF. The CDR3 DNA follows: TGTGCCAGCAAGGCTAGCGGGAGGTCCTTCTACGAGCAGTACTTC.

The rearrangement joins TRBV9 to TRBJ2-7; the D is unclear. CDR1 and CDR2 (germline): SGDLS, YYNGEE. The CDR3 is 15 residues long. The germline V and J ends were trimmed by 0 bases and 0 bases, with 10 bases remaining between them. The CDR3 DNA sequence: TGTGCCAGCAGCGTAGCGGCGGAGAACTCCTACGAGCAGTACTTC. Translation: CASSVAAENSYEQYF.

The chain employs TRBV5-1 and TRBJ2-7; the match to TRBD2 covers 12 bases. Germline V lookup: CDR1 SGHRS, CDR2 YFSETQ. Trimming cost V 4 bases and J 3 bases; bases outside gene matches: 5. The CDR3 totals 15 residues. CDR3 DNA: TGCGCCAGCAGCAACGGACTAGCGGGAAACTACGAGCAGTACTTC. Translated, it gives CASSNGLAGNYEQYF.